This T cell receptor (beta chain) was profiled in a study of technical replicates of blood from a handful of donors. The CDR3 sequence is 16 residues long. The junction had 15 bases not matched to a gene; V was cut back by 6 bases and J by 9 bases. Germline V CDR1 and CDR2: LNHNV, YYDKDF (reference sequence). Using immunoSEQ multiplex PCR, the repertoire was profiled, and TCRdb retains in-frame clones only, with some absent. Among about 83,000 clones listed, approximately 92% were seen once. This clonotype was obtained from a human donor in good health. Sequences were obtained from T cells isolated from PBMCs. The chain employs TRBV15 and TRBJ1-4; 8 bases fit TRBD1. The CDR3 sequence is CATRYLGAGGGKKLFF. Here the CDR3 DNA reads TGTGCCACCAGGTATCTGGGGGCAGGGGGCGGGAAAAAACTGTTTTTT.